The present TCR beta chain was sequenced within a study of cytomegalovirus exposure and HLA in healthy donors. Across the study: Out of about 180 million T cells, an earlier analysis found 117 million unique TCR beta sequences in total. The study, taken as a whole, reports: Researchers reported that three CMV-associated chains were confirmed in vitro as CMV antigen-specific. Accurate predictions that matched the HLA-A and HLA-B alleles of most subjects were reportedly made from TCR beta sequences.

The germline V and J ends were trimmed by 1 base and 4 bases, with 7 bases remaining between them. Per germline, CDR1 LGHNT and CDR2 FRNRAP. This CDR3 region has 13 residues. PCR used 60 Vbeta primers and 13 Jbeta primers. The method was immunoSEQ multiplex PCR; TCRdb's version includes in-frame clones alone and lacks a portion of them. The listing contains 100,000 to 150,000 clones. A note on this clone: Its cognate antigen is unknown.

The chain couples TRBV12-5 to TRBJ2-5; no clear D gene. This TCR was recovered from a woman aged 40 to 55 in good health and CMV-seronegative. The sample comprised PBMCs. CDR3 DNA sequence: TGTGCTAGTGGTTTGGGAGCCGGAGAGACCCAGTACTTC. Translated: CASGLGAGETQYF. Filled out from reference TRBV12-5 and TRBJ2-5, the complete variable domain reads DARVTQTPRHKVTEMGQEVTMRCQPILGHNTVFWYRQTMMQGLELLAYFRNRAPLDDSGMPKDRFSAEMPDATLATLKIQPSEPRDSAVYFCASGLGAGETQYFGPGTRLLVL.